Below, 5 T cell receptor beta chains from the same sample are listed, as sequenced in a study of T cell changes during pregnancy in multiple sclerosis. Repertoires were generated with immunoSEQ multiplex PCR, while TCRdb's copy carries only in-frame clones and drops some. The sample shows some 97,000 clones, almost 95% of them seen only once. The input for sequencing was peripheral blood, taken before pregnancy. Every receptor here comes from a female donor with multiple sclerosis, enrolled in a pregnancy study.

The gene calls are TRBV27 and TRBJ1-2; the D is unclear. The CDR3 runs to 16 residues. V was shortened by 5 bases and J by 3 bases, with 19 bases between the two germline ends. Germline V lookup: CDR1 MNHEY, CDR2 SMNVEV (reference sequence). The CDR3 loop reads CASSRSPARTDYGYTF. The CDR3 nucleotides are TGTGCCAGCAGTCGTTCTCCCGCCCGGACTGACTATGGCTACACCTTC.

The chain joins TRBV5-1 to TRBJ1-2; 7 nucleotides line up with TRBD1. Looked up from germline, CDR1 is SGHRS and CDR2 is YFSETQ. The CDR3 sequence is 15 residues long. V gave up 4 bases and J gave up 8 bases; unmatched junction bases: 14. This CDR3 reads CASSALQGLTGGYTF. The CDR3 DNA is TGCGCCAGCAGCGCCCTACAGGGGTTGACCGGGGGCTACACCTTC.

The rearrangement links TRBV25-1 to TRBJ2-7; 9 nucleotides align to TRBD2. J gave up 4 bases and V 2 bases, and 3 bases lay outside the gene matches. Germline V gene data show CDR1 as MGHDK and CDR2 as SYGVNS. This CDR3 is built from 14 residues. For the CDR3, the DNA is TGTGCCAGCAGTGAAAGTAGCGGGAGTTACGAGCAGTACTTC. As protein: CASSESSGSYEQYF.

The rearrangement uses TRBV6-5 and TRBJ1-5; D perhaps matches TRBD1 (6 bases). The germline gives CDR1 MNHEY, CDR2 SVGAGI. The CDR3 contains 15 residues. The germline V and J ends were trimmed by 5 bases and 7 bases, with 18 bases remaining between them. Here the CDR3 DNA reads TGTGCCAGCAGTCTCCGACATGGGGGCGGGCAGCCCCAGCATTTT. Translation: CASSLRHGGGQPQHF.

For this clone: Different DNA sequences within this sample yield the same CDR3. The rearrangement uses TRBV7-8 and TRBJ2-5, with D maybe TRBD1 (6 bases). Trimming took 0 bases from V and 2 from J, leaving 10 bases between them. From germline, CDR1 is SGHVS and CDR2 FQNEAQ. The CDR3 is made up of 15 amino acids. The CDR3 region is CASSLARGLQETQYF. For the CDR3, the DNA is TGTGCCAGCAGCTTAGCGAGGGGGTTGCAAGAGACCCAGTACTTC.